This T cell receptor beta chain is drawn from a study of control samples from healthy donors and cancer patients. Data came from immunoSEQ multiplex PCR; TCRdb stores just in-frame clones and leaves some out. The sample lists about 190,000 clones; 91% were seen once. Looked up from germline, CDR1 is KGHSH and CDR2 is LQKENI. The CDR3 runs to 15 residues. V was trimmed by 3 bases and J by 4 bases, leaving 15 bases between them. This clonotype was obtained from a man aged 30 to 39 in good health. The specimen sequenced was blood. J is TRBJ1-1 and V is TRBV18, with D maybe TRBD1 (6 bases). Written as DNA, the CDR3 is TGTGCCAGCTCACCGTCCCAGACAGGCTCCACTGAAGCTTTCTTT. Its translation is CASSPSQTGSTEAFF.